These 19 T cell receptor beta chains share one sample of origin, sequenced in a study of cytomegalovirus exposure and HLA in healthy donors (dated by TCRdb to the late 2010s). The method was the immunoSEQ multiplex PCR assay. A mixture of 60 forward primers for TCR Vbeta segments and 13 reverse primers for TCR Jbeta segments was used in the multiplex PCR. The immuneACCESS repertoire file appears here via TCRdb, limited to in-frame rearrangements. These files lack a portion of the clones; in checked studies, under half of the deficit traces to unresolved V genes, and the cause of the others is not known. The sample yields approximately 210,000 clones; more than 75% were counted once. Around 1.6% of the sample lies in the top ten. Sequences were obtained from PBMCs. All receptors come from a woman aged 45-65 years in good health and CMV-seronegative.

The rearrangement uses TRBV9 and TRBJ1-4; possibly TRBD1 for D (5 bases). In germline, CDR1 is SGDLS, CDR2 YYNGEE. Trimming took 0 bases from V and 4 from J, leaving 13 bases between them. The CDR3 covers 16 residues. CDR3 sequence: CASSVEAGGGNEKLFF. Here the CDR3 DNA reads TGTGCCAGCAGCGTAGAGGCTGGGGGGGGTAATGAAAAACTGTTTTTT.

The rearrangement uses TRBV7-2 and TRBJ1-6; D is uncertain. Germline V CDR1 and CDR2: SGHTA, FQGNSA. Trimming stripped 5 bases from V and 7 bases from J, with 9 bases between. CDR3 size: 13 residues. This CDR3 reads CASSRLGNSPLHF. The CDR3 DNA reads as TGTGCCAGCAGCCGACTCGGGAATTCACCCCTCCACTTT.

The chain joins TRBV13 to TRBJ2-2; possibly TRBD2 for D (5 bases). Germline assignment: CDR1 PRHDT and CDR2 FYEKMQ (reference sequence). The CDR3 length is 16 residues. With 2 bases removed from V and 4 bases from J, the gap between germline ends came to 14 bases. For the CDR3, the DNA is TGTGCCAGCAGCTTACAGTGGGCGAGCGGCACCGGGGAGCTGTTTTTT. Protein sequence: CASSLQWASGTGELFF.

The CDR3 sequence is CASSLATLEQYF. The CDR3 bases are TGTGCCAGCAGCTTAGCTACTCTCGAGCAGTACTTC. The J gene is TRBJ2-7, the V gene TRBV11-1; D gene ambiguous. The V gene lost 0 bases and the J gene lost 6 bases, with 6 bases spanning the gap. Germline loops: CDR1 SGHAT, CDR2 FQDESV (reference sequence). The CDR3 consists of 12 residues.

The rearrangement joins TRBV11-2 to TRBJ2-5; D is perhaps TRBD1 (5 bases). V shed 2 bases and J shed 4 bases, with 11 bases lying between them. CDR3 length: 14 residues. Germline-derived CDR1 and CDR2 are SGHAT and FQNNGV. For the CDR3, the DNA is TGTGCCAGCAGCTTACAGGGTTTTCGAGAGACCCAGTACTTC. It is translated as CASSLQGFRETQYF.

The CDR3 DNA follows: TGTGCCAGCAGCCCCTCTAGCGCGAGAAGAGAGACCCAGTACTTC. Protein sequence: CASSPSSARRETQYF. This chain links TRBV9 with TRBJ2-5, with D possibly TRBD2 on 6 matching bases. The germline V gene has CDR1 SGDLS and CDR2 YYNGEE. CDR3 size: 15 residues. V dropped 4 bases and J dropped 4 bases, with 17 bases sitting between them.

The chain carries TRBV5-1 and TRBJ2-7; 9 bases match TRBD1. Losses at the gene ends were 1 base for V and 5 bases for J; bases not matched to a gene: 16. Germline V lookup: CDR1 SGHRS, CDR2 YFSETQ. CDR3 length equals 18 residues. Written as DNA, the CDR3 is TGCGCCAGCAGCTTGTATCTGTTAGGGACAGGGTTTGGCGACGAGCAGTACTTC. As protein: CASSLYLLGTGFGDEQYF.

The chain joins TRBV15 to TRBJ2-7; D remains ambiguous. Trimming took off 1 base at V and 0 bases at J, with 10 bases between the two ends. The CDR3 has 15 residues. Germline CDR1 LNHNV, CDR2 YYDKDF (reference sequence). CDR3 coding DNA: TGTGCCACCAGCAGAGGAGGCGAGGTCTCCTACGAGCAGTACTTC. This translates into CATSRGGEVSYEQYF.

This chain uses TRBV28 with TRBJ2-2; TRBD2 matches 8 bases. This CDR3 comprises 15 residues. V lost 7 bases to trimming and J lost 4 bases; unmatched junction nucleotides: 8. CDR1 and CDR2 (germline): MDHEN, SYDVKM. The CDR3 DNA reads as TGTGCCAGCATAGTCAGCGGGAGAGGCACCGGGGAGCTGTTTTTT. Translating it yields CASIVSGRGTGELFF.

The rearrangement joins TRBV19 to TRBJ2-3, with 12 bases fitting TRBD2. Germline V gene lookup returns CDR1 LNHDA and CDR2 SQIVND (reference sequence). Trimming cost V 3 bases and J 3 bases; bases outside gene matches: 16. The CDR3 sequence is 20 residues long. Written as DNA, the CDR3 is TGTGCCAGTAGTATGTACTCGCCGGGACTAGCGGGTCGGACTACAGATACGCAGTATTTT. Its protein product is CASSMYSPGLAGRTTDTQYF.

Only a few counts were recorded for this clone. This chain uses TRBV6-4 with TRBJ1-1, with D possibly matching TRBD1 (6 bases). CDR3 length: 15 residues. The germline V gene has CDR1 MRHNA and CDR2 SNTAGT. Trimming left V 7 bases short and J 0 bases short, with 15 bases between. For the CDR3, the DNA is TGTGCCAGCACACCAACCCAGGGGTTGAACACTGAAGCTTTCTTT. It codes for CASTPTQGLNTEAFF.

The chain employs TRBV10-3 and TRBJ1-1; no clear D gene. The germline V and J ends were trimmed by 6 bases and 0 bases, with 11 bases remaining between them. Germline V gene lookup returns CDR1 ENHRY and CDR2 SYGVKD. The CDR3 runs to 14 residues. The CDR3 coding sequence is TGTGCCATCAGAAACCAGGTCATGAACACTGAAGCTTTCTTT. Residues: CAIRNQVMNTEAFF.

The gene calls are TRBV6-5 and TRBJ1-1, with D maybe TRBD1 (6 bases). Trimming left V 6 bases short and J 5 bases short, with 13 bases between. Germline CDR1 is MNHEY and CDR2 is SVGAGI. The CDR3 is 13 residues long. The CDR3 nucleotides are TGTGCCAGCAGCAGCGACAGGAAAACTGAAGCTTTCTTT. Its translation is CASSSDRKTEAFF.

The chain uses TRBV4-3 and TRBJ2-7, with 13 bases matching TRBD2. This CDR3 is built from 16 residues. Germline V gene data show CDR1 as LGHNA and CDR2 as YSLEER. V was clipped by 3 bases and J by 3 bases; unmatched bases: 5. CDR3 protein: CASSQGLAGSVYEQYF. Here the CDR3 DNA reads TGCGCCAGCAGCCAGGGACTAGCGGGGAGTGTCTACGAGCAGTACTTC.

The genes are TRBV5-4 and TRBJ1-5, with 7 bases that match TRBD1. This CDR3 region has 18 residues. V gave up 0 bases and J gave up 9 bases; unmatched junction bases: 18. The germline gives CDR1 SGHNT, CDR2 YYREEE (reference sequence). The CDR3 reads CASSLESRRGRRIGPQHF. DNA for the CDR3: TGTGCCAGCAGCTTGGAGTCTAGGAGGGGGCGGAGGATAGGGCCCCAGCATTTT. Filled out from reference TRBV5-4 and TRBJ1-5, the complete variable domain reads ETGVTQSPTHLIKTRGQQVTLRCSSQSGHNTVSWYQQALGQGPQFIFQYYREEENGRGNFPPRFSGLQFPNYSSELNVNALELDDSALYLCASSLESRRGRRIGPQHFGDGTRLSIL.

This clone appeared a single time. The chain joins TRBV13 to TRBJ1-2; maybe TRBD1 (6 bases). The CDR3 has 15 residues. Germline V CDR1 and CDR2: PRHDT, FYEKMQ (reference sequence). The V end lost 5 bases, the J end lost 5 bases, and 18 bases lay between the germline ends. CDR3 nucleotide sequence: TGTGCCAGCAGCCTCGGAAGGACAGTTTCTTATGGCTACACCTTC. It translates to CASSLGRTVSYGYTF.

This chain joins TRBV6-5 and TRBJ2-7; the D gene is possibly TRBD1 (5 bases). CDR1 MNHEY and CDR2 SVGAGI come from the germline V gene. The CDR3 consists of 15 residues. Trimming cost V 6 bases and J 4 bases, with 19 bases left between them. CDR3 coding DNA: TGTGCCAGCAGCCCAAGGGGTAACAGGCGGTACGAGCAGTACTTC. Amino acids: CASSPRGNRRYEQYF.

The genes are TRBV7-3 and TRBJ2-1, with unresolved D. Germline CDR1 SGHTA, CDR2 FQGTGA. Trimming took off 5 bases at V and 9 bases at J, with 14 bases between the two ends. The CDR3 consists of 13 residues. The CDR3 coding sequence is TGTGCCAGCAGCCCGAACGGTGGTGTTGAGCAGTTCTTC. Its protein is CASSPNGGVEQFF.

This sequence joins TRBV7-2 and TRBJ2-7, with D perhaps TRBD2 (6 bases). Per the germline V gene, CDR1 is SGHTA and CDR2 is FQGNSA. This CDR3 contains 14 residues. Between the trimmed V and J ends, which lost 4 bases and 1 base, there was a span of 11 bases. The CDR3 sequence is CASSSMGTSYEQYF. In DNA, the CDR3 is TGTGCCAGCAGCTCAATGGGGACTTCCTACGAGCAGTACTTC.